These 27 T cell receptor beta chains came from one sample sequenced in a study of response to subunit inactivated influenza vaccine. Via MiXCR, TCRdb re-called the RT-PCR reads, giving one row per CDR3 protein. Of 150,000 to 200,000 distinct CDR3 sequences listed, approximately 10% are singletons. Material: non-naive T cells sorted from PBMCs, obtained about 40 days after vaccination. The receptor set was obtained from a man aged 50-60 years who received an inactivated influenza vaccine.

The rearrangement links TRBV20-1 to TRBJ2-1, with D maybe TRBD2 (5 bases). The germline gives CDR1 DFQATT, CDR2 SNEGSKA (reference sequence). V was trimmed by 7 bases and J by 5 bases, leaving 12 bases between them. The CDR3 loop spans 12 amino acids. This chain's CDR3 is CSVPDWNNEQFF. CDR3 coding DNA: TGCAGTGTCCCGGACTGGAACAATGAGCAGTTCTTC.

The chain has TRBV5-1 and TRBJ2-7, with D unresolved. Trimming shortened V by 2 bases and J by 4 bases, and 13 bases separated the two germline ends. The CDR3 is 14 residues long. The germline V gene encodes CDR1 SGHRS and CDR2 YFSETQ. CDR3 region: CASSFQGPGYEQYF. In DNA, the CDR3 is TGCGCCAGCAGCTTCCAAGGGCCTGGATACGAGCAGTACTTC.

V is TRBV9 and J is TRBJ2-2; the match to TRBD2 covers 9 bases. With 3 bases clipped from V and 9 bases from J, the junction kept 3 bases outside the gene matches. CDR1 SGDLS and CDR2 YYNGEE come from the germline V gene. There are 13 residues in the CDR3. CDR3 in amino acids: CASSAGLARELFF. The CDR3 coding sequence is TGTGCCAGCAGCGCGGGACTAGCCCGGGAGCTGTTTTTT.

The rearrangement links TRBV28 to TRBJ1-2, with a possible D match to TRBD1 (6 bases). The ends were cut back, 11 bases at V and 8 bases at J, with 21 bases in the middle. Germline V CDR1 and CDR2: MDHEN, SYDVKM. The CDR3 covers 13 residues. The CDR3 spells CAGWGGGANGYTF. The CDR3 nucleotides read TGTGCCGGATGGGGAGGGGGGGCTAACGGCTACACCTTC.

This rearrangement joins TRBV6-2 or TRBV6-3 to TRBJ2-1, with TRBD2 matching over 12 bases. CDR3 length: 15 residues. The germline gives CDR1 MNHEY, CDR2 SVGEGT. V gave up 5 bases and J gave up 4 bases; unmatched junction bases: 3. The CDR3 loop reads CASSRLAGEYNEQFF. The CDR3 nucleotides read TGTGCCAGCAGTAGACTAGCGGGGGAGTACAATGAGCAGTTCTTC.

Ten or more counts support this clonotype. The chain uses TRBV7-8 and TRBJ2-2, with no clear D. CDR3 size: 17 residues. Germline V gives CDR1 SGHVS, CDR2 FQNEAQ. Trimming cost V 1 base and J 2 bases, with 14 bases left between them. The CDR3 nucleotides read TGTGCCAGCAGCTTAGTGCGGAGCAGGATCAACACCGGGGAGCTGTTTTTT. Translation: CASSLVRSRINTGELFF.

The chain has TRBV14 and TRBJ2-3; a weak D match, TRBD1 (5 bases). Germline CDR1 SGHDN, CDR2 FVKESK. Trimming took 3 bases from V and 2 from J, leaving 18 bases between them. The CDR3 covers 17 residues. The CDR3 region has the DNA TGTGCCAGCAGCCAGAAACATACCGACAGATTCACAGATACGCAGTATTTT. Its protein is CASSQKHTDRFTDTQYF.

The chain is built from TRBV5-1 and TRBJ1-1; weak D call: TRBD1 (5 bases). Germline V gene data show CDR1 as SGHRS and CDR2 as YFSETQ. V dropped 0 bases and J dropped 8 bases, with 14 bases sitting between them. CDR3 length equals 14 residues. CDR3 nucleotides: TGCGCCAGCAGCTTGGCCCATACAGGTGAGGAAGCTTTCTTT. It translates to CASSLAHTGEEAFF.

The table lists this clonotype with many counts. The chain recombines TRBV12-3 or TRBV12-4 with TRBJ2-5, with 13 nucleotides matching TRBD2. The CDR3 is 20 residues long. V lost 3 bases to trimming and J lost 3 bases; unmatched junction nucleotides: 16. This CDR3 is CASSFMPRFGTSGTEETQYF. The CDR3 DNA reads as TGTGCCAGCAGTTTTATGCCGCGTTTTGGGACTAGCGGGACCGAAGAGACCCAGTACTTC.

The genes are TRBV20-1 and TRBJ2-5; no firm D call. V was trimmed by 2 bases and J by 5 bases, leaving 9 bases between them. Germline V CDR1 and CDR2: DFQATT, SNEGSKA (reference sequence). The CDR3 runs 12 residues. The CDR3 loop reads CSARPTRETQYF. DNA for the CDR3: TGCAGTGCTAGACCCACCCGGGAGACCCAGTACTTC.

At least ten counts were recorded for this clonotype. The rearrangement links TRBV7-8 to TRBJ2-1; D is ambiguous. The CDR3 is 15 residues long. The germline gives CDR1 SGHVS, CDR2 FQNEAQ. With 2 bases removed from V and 5 bases from J, the gap between germline ends came to 13 bases. This CDR3 is CASSLRSYGHNEQFF. The CDR3 nucleotides read TGTGCCAGCAGCTTACGTAGTTATGGGCACAATGAGCAGTTCTTC.

This clonotype was seen many times. This chain joins TRBV12-3 or TRBV12-4 and TRBJ1-1; D gene unclear. This CDR3 contains 13 residues. V was trimmed by 5 bases and J by 2 bases, leaving 9 bases between them. As DNA, the CDR3 is TGTGCCAGCAGTCTCCTCACCAACACTGAAGCTTTCTTT. It codes for CASSLLTNTEAFF.

This clonotype came up many times. In DNA, the CDR3 is TGTGCCAGCAGAACTGGACGGCTATCCTACGAGCAGTACTTC. It yields the protein CASRTGRLSYEQYF. The rearrangement uses TRBV6-2 or TRBV6-3 and TRBJ2-7; D gene unclear. V was cut by 6 bases and J by 1 base, with 13 bases left in between. CDR1 and CDR2 from the germline V gene are MNHEY and SVGEGT. The CDR3 has 14 amino acids.

This clonotype was found many times. The CDR3 spells CASSLEPTGSPRDTQYF. The DNA of the CDR3 is TGCGCCAGCAGCTTGGAACCGACAGGGAGCCCACGGGATACGCAGTATTTT. The chain couples TRBV5-1 to TRBJ2-3, with 7 bases identical to TRBD1. This CDR3 region has 17 residues. V was clipped by 0 bases and J by 6 bases; unmatched bases: 13. Germline V gives CDR1 SGHRS, CDR2 YFSETQ.

This clonotype occurred a few times. The V gene is TRBV20-1, the J gene TRBJ1-4; D gene ambiguous. The CDR3 has 12 amino acids. The V end lost 2 bases, the J end lost 8 bases, and 9 bases lay between the germline ends. Germline loops: CDR1 DFQATT, CDR2 SNEGSKA (reference sequence). This chain's CDR3 is CSARPREEKLFF. In DNA, the CDR3 is TGCAGTGCTAGACCGAGGGAGGAAAAACTGTTTTTT.

The chain carries TRBV11-2 and TRBJ1-4; D uncertain. Germline CDR1 and CDR2: SGHAT and FQNNGV. V was cut by 1 base and J by 4 bases, with 7 bases left in between. The CDR3 is 14 amino acids. The CDR3 bases are TGTGCCAGCAGCTTAGCCGGAATTAATGAAAAACTGTTTTTT. Protein: CASSLAGINEKLFF.

This clonotype has ten or more counts. V and J are TRBV4-2 and TRBJ2-1; TRBD1 agrees at 8 bases. This CDR3 is 15 amino acids long. Looked up from germline, CDR1 is LGHNA and CDR2 is YNFKEQ. J gave up 4 bases and V 2 bases, and 4 bases lay outside the gene matches. CDR3 protein: CASSQPDRDYNEQFF. The CDR3 nucleotides read TGTGCCAGCAGCCAACCGGACAGGGATTACAATGAGCAGTTCTTC.

This chain links TRBV11-2 with TRBJ2-3; D is unclear. The CDR3 contains 13 residues. V was shortened by 3 bases and J by 6 bases, with 10 bases between the two germline ends. CDR1 SGHAT and CDR2 FQNNGV come from the germline V gene. CDR3 DNA sequence: TGTGCCAGCAGCTTCCAAGCTAAGGATACGCAGTATTTT. Translated: CASSFQAKDTQYF.

In its sample, this clonotype was seen many times. This chain joins TRBV28 and TRBJ2-7; the D gene is possibly TRBD1 (5 bases). The ends were cut back, 7 bases at V and 5 bases at J, with 15 bases in the middle. CDR3 size: 13 residues. CDR1 is MDHEN, CDR2 SYDVKM, per germline. The DNA of the CDR3 is TGTGCCAGCAAAGTGCCAGGGTCCCACGAGCAGTACTTC. This sequence encodes CASKVPGSHEQYF.

This clonotype was counted many times. The gene calls are TRBV20-1 and TRBJ1-5; TRBD1 agrees at 7 bases. The germline V gene has CDR1 DFQATT and CDR2 SNEGSKA (reference sequence). The CDR3 is 13 amino acids. V was pared by 2 bases and J by 7 bases, with 5 bases of the junction left unmatched. In nucleotides, the CDR3 is TGCAGTGCTAGACCCACAGGGGAGCAGCCCCAGCATTTT. As protein: CSARPTGEQPQHF.

The V and J genes are TRBV18 and TRBJ1-1; D may be TRBD1 (5 bases). From germline, CDR1 is KGHSH and CDR2 LQKENI. V lost 3 bases, J lost 4 bases, and 9 bases lay in between. CDR3 length: 13 residues. The CDR3: CASSPRQSTEAFF. For the CDR3, the DNA is TGTGCCAGCTCACCTAGACAGTCCACTGAAGCTTTCTTT.

The CDR3 reads CRASGTMNTEAFF. DNA of the CDR3: TGCAGGGCTTCCGGGACTATGAACACTGAAGCTTTCTTT. This chain uses TRBV20-1 with TRBJ1-1, with a tentative D call TRBD1 (5 bases). The CDR3 is 13 amino acids. Germline CDR1 DFQATT, CDR2 SNEGSKA (reference sequence).

This clonotype occurred a few times. The CDR3 region is CASSFSPARGHEQYF. As DNA, the CDR3 is TGTGCCAGCAGTTTTTCCCCCGCCCGAGGCCACGAGCAGTACTTC. J is TRBJ2-7 and V is TRBV12-3 or TRBV12-4; no clear D gene. Between the trimmed V and J ends, which lost 3 bases and 5 bases, there was a span of 17 bases. CDR3 length: 15 residues.

This clonotype was observed many times. This sequence joins TRBV5-1 and TRBJ1-2; D gene unclear. Germline CDR1 is SGHRS and CDR2 is YFSETQ. The CDR3 sequence is 15 residues long. Trimming cost V 0 bases and J 4 bases, with 13 bases left between them. In DNA, the CDR3 is TGCGCCAGCAGCTTGGTGGCCTCGAGAGGCTATGGCTACACCTTC. This translates into CASSLVASRGYGYTF.

This clonotype has at least ten counts. The J gene is TRBJ2-2, the V gene TRBV24-1; 7 nucleotides match TRBD1. Looked up from germline, CDR1 is KGHDR and CDR2 is SFDVKD. The junction had 0 bases not matched to a gene; V was cut back by 3 bases and J by 0 bases. The CDR3 extends over 15 amino acids. CDR3 DNA: TGTGCCACCAGTGATGGGACAGCGAACACCGGGGAGCTGTTTTTT. Translation gives CATSDGTANTGELFF.

V gene TRBV29-1 combines with J gene TRBJ1-1; no firm D call. This CDR3 region has 12 residues. V was cut by 3 bases and J by 1 base, with 6 bases left in between. Germline loops: CDR1 SQVTM, CDR2 ANQGSEA. The CDR3 coding sequence is TGCAGCGTTGATTTCCAGAACACTGAAGCTTTCTTT. It translates to CSVDFQNTEAFF. The full variable domain, rest sourced from reference TRBV29-1 and TRBJ1-1, is SAVISQKPSRDICQRGTSLTIQCQVDSQVTMMFWYRQQPGQSLTLIATANQGSEATYESGFVIDKFPISRPNLTFSTLTVSNMSPEDSSIYLCSVDFQNTEAFFGQGTRLTVV.

This clonotype occurred many times. The V and J genes are TRBV28 and TRBJ2-7, with D tentatively TRBD1 (5 bases). In germline, CDR1 is MDHEN, CDR2 SYDVKM. The germline V and J ends were trimmed by 6 bases and 3 bases, with 18 bases remaining between them. The CDR3 runs to 15 residues. This CDR3 reads CASSSSVGLDYEQYF. CDR3 coding DNA: TGTGCCAGCAGCAGTTCGGTGGGGCTGGACTACGAGCAGTACTTC.